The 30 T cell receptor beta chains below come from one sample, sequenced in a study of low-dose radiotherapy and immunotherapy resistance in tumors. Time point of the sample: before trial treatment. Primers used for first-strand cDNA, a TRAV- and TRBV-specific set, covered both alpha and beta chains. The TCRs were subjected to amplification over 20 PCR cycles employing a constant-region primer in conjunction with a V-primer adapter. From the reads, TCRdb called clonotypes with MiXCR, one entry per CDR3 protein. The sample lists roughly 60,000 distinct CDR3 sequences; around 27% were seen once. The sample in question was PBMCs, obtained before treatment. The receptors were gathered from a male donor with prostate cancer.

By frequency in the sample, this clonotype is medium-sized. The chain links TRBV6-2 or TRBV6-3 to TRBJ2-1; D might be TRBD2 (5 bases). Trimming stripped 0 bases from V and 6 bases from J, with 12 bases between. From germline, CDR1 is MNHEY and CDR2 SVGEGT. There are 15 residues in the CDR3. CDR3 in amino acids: CASSYSRDIGNEQFF. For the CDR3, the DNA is TGTGCCAGCAGTTACTCACGGGATATTGGCAATGAGCAGTTCTTC.

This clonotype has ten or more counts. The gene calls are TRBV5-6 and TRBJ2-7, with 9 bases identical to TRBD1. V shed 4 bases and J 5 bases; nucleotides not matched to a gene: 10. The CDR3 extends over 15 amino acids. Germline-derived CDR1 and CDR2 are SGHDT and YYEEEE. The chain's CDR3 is CASSPWTGEEHEQYF. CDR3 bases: TGTGCCAGCAGCCCATGGACAGGGGAGGAGCACGAGCAGTACTTC.

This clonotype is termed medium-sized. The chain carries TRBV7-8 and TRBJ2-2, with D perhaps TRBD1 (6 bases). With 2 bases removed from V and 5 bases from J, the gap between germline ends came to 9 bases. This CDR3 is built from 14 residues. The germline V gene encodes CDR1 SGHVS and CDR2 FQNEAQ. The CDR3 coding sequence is TGTGCCAGCAGCTTAACAGGGAAGACCGGGGAGCTGTTTTTT. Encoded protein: CASSLTGKTGELFF.

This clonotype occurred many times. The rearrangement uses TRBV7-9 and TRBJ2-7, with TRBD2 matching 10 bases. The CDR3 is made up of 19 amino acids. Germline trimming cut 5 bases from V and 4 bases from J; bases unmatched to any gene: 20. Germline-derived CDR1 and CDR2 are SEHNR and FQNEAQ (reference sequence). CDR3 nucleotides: TGTGCCAGCAGCACTGACTTTGTGGGACTAGCGCCTGACGGGTACGAGCAGTACTTC. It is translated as CASSTDFVGLAPDGYEQYF.

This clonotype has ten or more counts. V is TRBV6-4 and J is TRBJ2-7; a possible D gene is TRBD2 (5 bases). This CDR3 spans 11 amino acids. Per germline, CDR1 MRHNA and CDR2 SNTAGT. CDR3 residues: CDPRGVYEQYF. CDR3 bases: TGTGATCCCCGGGGTGTCTACGAGCAGTACTTC.

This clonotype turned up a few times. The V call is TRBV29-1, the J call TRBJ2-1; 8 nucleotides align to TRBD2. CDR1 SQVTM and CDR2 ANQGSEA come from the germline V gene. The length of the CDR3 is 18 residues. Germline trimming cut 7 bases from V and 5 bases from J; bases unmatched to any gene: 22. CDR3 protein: CSARLARGLGRLNNEQFF. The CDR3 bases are TGCAGCGCCCGACTAGCGCGAGGGTTAGGCCGCCTAAACAATGAGCAGTTCTTC.

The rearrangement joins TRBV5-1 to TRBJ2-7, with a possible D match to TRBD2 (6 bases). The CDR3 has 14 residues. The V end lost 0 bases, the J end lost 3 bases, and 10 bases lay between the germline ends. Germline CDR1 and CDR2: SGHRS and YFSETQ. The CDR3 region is CASSLGTMNYEQYF. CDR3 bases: TGCGCCAGCAGCTTGGGGACTATGAACTACGAGCAGTACTTC.

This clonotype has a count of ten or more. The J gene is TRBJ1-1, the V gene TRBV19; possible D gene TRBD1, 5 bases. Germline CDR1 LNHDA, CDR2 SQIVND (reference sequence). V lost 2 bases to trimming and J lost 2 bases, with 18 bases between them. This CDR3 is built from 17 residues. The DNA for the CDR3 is TGTGCCAGTAGTATATCCTATTTCAGGGTGGCCAACACTGAAGCTTTCTTT. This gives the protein CASSISYFRVANTEAFF.

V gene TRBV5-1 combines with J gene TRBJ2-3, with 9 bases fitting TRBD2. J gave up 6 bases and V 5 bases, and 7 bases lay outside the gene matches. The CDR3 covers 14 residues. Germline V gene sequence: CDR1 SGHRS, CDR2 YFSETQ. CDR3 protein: CASRVAGVRDTQYF. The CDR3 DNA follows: TGCGCCAGCAGGGTAGCGGGAGTTAGGGATACGCAGTATTTT.

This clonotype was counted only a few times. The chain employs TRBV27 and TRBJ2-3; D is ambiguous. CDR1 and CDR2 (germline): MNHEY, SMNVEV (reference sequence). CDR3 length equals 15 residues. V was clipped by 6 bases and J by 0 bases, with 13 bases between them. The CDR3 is CASSPSIGSTDTQYF. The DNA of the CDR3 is TGTGCCAGCAGCCCCTCAATCGGGAGCACAGATACGCAGTATTTT.

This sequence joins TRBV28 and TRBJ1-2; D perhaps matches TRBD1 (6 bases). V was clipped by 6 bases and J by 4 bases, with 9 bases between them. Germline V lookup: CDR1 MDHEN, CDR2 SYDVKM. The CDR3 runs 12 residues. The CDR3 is CASSTGFYGYTF. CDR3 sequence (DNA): TGTGCCAGCAGCACAGGGTTCTATGGCTACACCTTC.

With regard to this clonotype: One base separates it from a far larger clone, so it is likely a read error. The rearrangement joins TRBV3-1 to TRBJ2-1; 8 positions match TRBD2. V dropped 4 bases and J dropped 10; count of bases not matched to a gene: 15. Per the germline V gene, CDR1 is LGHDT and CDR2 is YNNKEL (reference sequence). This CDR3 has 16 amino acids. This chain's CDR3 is CASSPSLAGPTYEQFF. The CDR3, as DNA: TGTGCCAGCAGCCCATCTCTAGCGGGCCCGACCTACGAGCAGTTCTTC.

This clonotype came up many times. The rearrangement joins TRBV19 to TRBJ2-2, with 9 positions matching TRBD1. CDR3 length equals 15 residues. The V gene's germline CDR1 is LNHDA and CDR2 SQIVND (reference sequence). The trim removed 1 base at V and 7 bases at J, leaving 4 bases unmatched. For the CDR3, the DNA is TGTGCCAGTAGTATAGCGGGACAGGGAGGCGGGGAGCTGTTTTTT. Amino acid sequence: CASSIAGQGGGELFF.

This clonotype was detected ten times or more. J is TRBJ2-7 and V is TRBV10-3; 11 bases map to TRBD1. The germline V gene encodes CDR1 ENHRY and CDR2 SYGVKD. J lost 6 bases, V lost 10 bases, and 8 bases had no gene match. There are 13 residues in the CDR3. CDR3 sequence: CATGQGAPFEQYF. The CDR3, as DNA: TGTGCCACCGGACAGGGGGCTCCCTTCGAGCAGTACTTC.

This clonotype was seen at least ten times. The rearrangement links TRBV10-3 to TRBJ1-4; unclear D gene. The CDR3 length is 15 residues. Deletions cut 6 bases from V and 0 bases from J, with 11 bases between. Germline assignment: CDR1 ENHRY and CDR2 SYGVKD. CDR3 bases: TGTGCCATCAGACCCGGACGATCAACTAATGAAAAACTGTTTTTT. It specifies CAIRPGRSTNEKLFF.

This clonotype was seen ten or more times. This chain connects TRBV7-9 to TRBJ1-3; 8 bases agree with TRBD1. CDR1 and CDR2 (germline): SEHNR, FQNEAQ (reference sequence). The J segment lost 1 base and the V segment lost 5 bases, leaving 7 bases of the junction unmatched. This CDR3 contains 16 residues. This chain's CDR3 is CASSPGQAISGNTIYF. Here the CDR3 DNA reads TGTGCCAGCAGCCCGGGACAGGCCATTTCTGGAAACACCATATATTTT. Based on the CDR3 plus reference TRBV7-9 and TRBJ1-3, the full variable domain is DTGVSQNPRHKITKRGQNVTFRCDPISEHNRLYWYRQTLGQGPEFLTYFQNEAQLEKSRLLSDRFSAERPKGSFSTLEIQRTEQGDSAMYLCASSPGQAISGNTIYFGEGSWLTVV.

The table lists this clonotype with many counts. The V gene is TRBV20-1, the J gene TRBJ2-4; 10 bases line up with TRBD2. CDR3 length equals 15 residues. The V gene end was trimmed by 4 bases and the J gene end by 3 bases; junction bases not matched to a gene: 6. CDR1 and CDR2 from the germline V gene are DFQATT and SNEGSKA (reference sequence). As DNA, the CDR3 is TGCAGTGCTACTTCTAGCGGGAGAAGCAAAAACATTCAGTACTTC. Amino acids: CSATSSGRSKNIQYF.

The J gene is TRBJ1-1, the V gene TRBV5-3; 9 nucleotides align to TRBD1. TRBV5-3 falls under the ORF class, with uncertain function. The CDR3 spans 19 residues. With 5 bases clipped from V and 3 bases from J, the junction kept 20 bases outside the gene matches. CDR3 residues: CARRQTLDRGPTTDTEAFF. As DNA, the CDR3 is TGTGCCAGAAGACAGACGTTGGACAGGGGTCCTACAACGGACACTGAAGCTTTCTTT.

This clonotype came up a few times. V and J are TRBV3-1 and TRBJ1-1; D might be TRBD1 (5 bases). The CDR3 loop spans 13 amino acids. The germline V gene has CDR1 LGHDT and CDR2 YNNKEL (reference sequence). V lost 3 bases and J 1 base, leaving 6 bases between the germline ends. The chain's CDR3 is CASSQGPNTEAFF. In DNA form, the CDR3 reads TGTGCCAGCAGCCAGGGGCCGAACACTGAAGCTTTCTTT.

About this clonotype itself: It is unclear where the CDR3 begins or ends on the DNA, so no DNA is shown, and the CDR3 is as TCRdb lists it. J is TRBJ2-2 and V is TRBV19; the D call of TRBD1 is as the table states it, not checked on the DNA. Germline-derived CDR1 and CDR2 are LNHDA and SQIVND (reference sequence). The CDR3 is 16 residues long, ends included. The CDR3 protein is CASRRLTGASGELFFF.

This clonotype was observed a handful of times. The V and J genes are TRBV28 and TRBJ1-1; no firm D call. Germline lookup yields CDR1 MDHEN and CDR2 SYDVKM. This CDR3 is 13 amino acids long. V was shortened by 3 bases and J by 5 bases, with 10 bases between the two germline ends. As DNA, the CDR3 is TGTGCCAGCAGTTTTAGGGCACGGACTGAAGCTTTCTTT. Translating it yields CASSFRARTEAFF.

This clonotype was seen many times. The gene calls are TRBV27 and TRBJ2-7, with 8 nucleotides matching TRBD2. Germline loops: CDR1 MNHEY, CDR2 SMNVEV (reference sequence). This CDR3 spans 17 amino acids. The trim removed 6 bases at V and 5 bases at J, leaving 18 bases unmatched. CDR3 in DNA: TGTGCCAGCAGCTTAAGGGGCGCCAGGACAGCGGGAGACGAGCAGTACTTC. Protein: CASSLRGARTAGDEQYF.

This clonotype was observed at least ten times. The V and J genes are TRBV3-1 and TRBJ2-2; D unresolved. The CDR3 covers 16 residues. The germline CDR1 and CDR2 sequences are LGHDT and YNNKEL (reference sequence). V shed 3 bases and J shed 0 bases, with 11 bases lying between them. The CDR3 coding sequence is TGTGCCAGCAGCCACGCTCACGCCGCGAACACCGGGGAGCTGTTTTTT. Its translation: CASSHAHAANTGELFF.

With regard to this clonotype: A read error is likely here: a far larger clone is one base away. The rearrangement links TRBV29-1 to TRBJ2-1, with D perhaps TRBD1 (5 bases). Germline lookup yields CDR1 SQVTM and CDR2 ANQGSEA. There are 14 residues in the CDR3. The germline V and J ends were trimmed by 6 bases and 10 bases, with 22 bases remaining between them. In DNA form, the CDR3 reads TGCAGCGTGGGGCCAGATTCTACTACCTACGAGCAGTTCTTC. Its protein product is CSVGPDSTTYEQFF.

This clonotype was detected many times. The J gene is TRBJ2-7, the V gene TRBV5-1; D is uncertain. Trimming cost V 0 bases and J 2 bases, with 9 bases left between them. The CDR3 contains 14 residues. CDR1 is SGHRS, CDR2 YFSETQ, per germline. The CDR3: CASSLVGRPYEQYF. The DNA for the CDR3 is TGCGCCAGCAGCTTGGTGGGCAGGCCCTACGAGCAGTACTTC.

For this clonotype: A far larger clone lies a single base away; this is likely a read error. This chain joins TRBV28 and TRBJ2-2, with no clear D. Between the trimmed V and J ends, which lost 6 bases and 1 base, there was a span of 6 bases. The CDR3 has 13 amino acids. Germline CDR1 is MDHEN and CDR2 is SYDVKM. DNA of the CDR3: TGTGCCAGCAGCATAGAGAACACCGGGGAGCTGTTTTTT. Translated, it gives CASSIENTGELFF.

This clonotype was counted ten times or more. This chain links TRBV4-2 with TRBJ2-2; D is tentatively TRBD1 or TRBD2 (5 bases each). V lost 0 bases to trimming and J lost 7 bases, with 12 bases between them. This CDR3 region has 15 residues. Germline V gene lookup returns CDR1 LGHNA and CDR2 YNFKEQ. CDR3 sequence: CASSQEGEIVGELFF. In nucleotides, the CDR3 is TGTGCCAGCAGCCAAGAGGGGGAAATAGTCGGGGAGCTGTTTTTT.

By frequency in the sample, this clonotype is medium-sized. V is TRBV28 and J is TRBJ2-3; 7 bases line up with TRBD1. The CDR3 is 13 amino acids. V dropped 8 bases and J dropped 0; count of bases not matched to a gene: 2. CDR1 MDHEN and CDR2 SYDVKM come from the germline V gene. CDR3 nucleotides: TGTGCCAGCCAGGGGGACAGCACAGATACGCAGTATTTT. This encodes CASQGDSTDTQYF.

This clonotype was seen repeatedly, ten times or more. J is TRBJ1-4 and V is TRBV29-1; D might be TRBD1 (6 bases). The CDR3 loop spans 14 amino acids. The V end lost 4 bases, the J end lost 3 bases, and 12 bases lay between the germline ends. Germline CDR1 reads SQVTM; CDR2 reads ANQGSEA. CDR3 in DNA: TGCAGCGTTGTTGGGGGCTCGGCTAATGAAAAACTGTTTTTT. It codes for CSVVGGSANEKLFF.

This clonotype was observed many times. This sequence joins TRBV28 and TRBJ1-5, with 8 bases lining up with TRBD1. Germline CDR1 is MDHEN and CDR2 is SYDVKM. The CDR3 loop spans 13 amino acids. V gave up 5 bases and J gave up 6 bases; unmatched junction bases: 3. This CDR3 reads CASSKDRAQPQHF. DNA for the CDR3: TGTGCCAGCAGTAAGGACAGGGCTCAGCCCCAGCATTTT.